This TCR beta chain was identified during a study of blood T cell repertoires in COVID-19 (dated by TCRdb to about 2020). Regarding the study in general: Samples from collaborators originated in the United States, Italy and Spain and spanned both the acute and convalescent phases of COVID-19. The material from the prospective study consisted of cDNA or gDNA derived from T cells, B-cell-depleted T cells, or PBMCs. Subjects who had been exposed to COVID-19, were actively infected with it, or had recovered from it provided the deeply sampled blood TCRbeta repertoires that made up the dataset. A freely available public database, intended as a resource for researchers studying the immune response to SARS-CoV-2, is where the repertoires were released. The samples were drawn from two sources: the first 160 participants of the ongoing ImmuneRACE study, and 950 to 1,500 subjects contributed by 6 global collaborators. The sample metadata nearly always contained a de-identified subject ID, COVID-19 status, age in years and sex. Where available, HLA class I and class II types were taken from metadata supplied by the sample provider and were not determined by assay-based typing.

Participants in the prospective study were aged about 18 to 95 years, lived in about two dozen United States geographic areas, and enrolled through a virtual design. Cohort assignment in the prospective study relied on participant-reported clinical history from a screening survey and a study questionnaire. For ImmuneRACE Cohort 3, a participant was defined as recovered based on two consecutive negative NP/OP PCR tests, clearance by a healthcare professional, or resolution of symptoms. In the prospective study, mobile phlebotomists collected whole blood, serum and a nasopharyngeal or oropharyngeal swab from each participant. Prospective study participants could optionally give additional blood draws and questionnaires over an approximately two-month period. Before DNA extraction, blood samples from the prospective study were shipped at room temperature or frozen. V is pruned by 9 bases and J by 0 bases, leaving 1 base of the junction without a gene match. Its CDR3 holds 14 amino acids, cysteine through phenylalanine. The kept DNA is CDR3 alone, 42 bases in frame from the first base. Reading the germline V gene gives CDR1 MDHEN and CDR2 SYDVKM.

Points on this clone: Its antigen is still unknown. No base qualities exist here, and no much larger clone lies one base off it.

The full study reports these points: The quantity of clinical and demographic metadata differed by source and by participant and was supplied without curation.

The immunoSEQ Assay, a bias-controlled multiplex PCR, was used to amplify TCRbeta CDR3 regions from genomic DNA. The authors' analysis ran thus. Within the assay, amplification of reference gene primers was used to estimate how many nucleated cells each sample contained. Sequence reads were collapsed and filtered to measure the absolute abundance of every unique TCRbeta CDR3 rearrangement. Productive Simpson clonality was computed per sample as the square root of Simpson's diversity index over productive rearrangements. This is the immuneACCESS table as TCRdb keeps it, with only in-frame sequences that have V and J called. A part of the clones is gone; compared with another copy, unresolved V genes explain less than half, and the rest is unexplained. That table furnishes V, J and clone size, whereas the DNA furnished D and trimming. This sample lists roughly 160,000 clones; under 85% were detected once. The ten most abundant clones make up about an eighth of the sample.

This sequence was found in a man aged 45-65 years who had recovered from COVID-19. Input material: PBMCs or T cells enriched from blood (not recorded which). The chain employs TRBV28 and TRBJ2-1; TRBD2 lines up with 11 middle nucleotides. The CDR3 region: CASLAGGSYNEQFF. The DNA sequence reads TGTGCCAGTCTAGCGGGGGGCTCCTACAATGAGCAGTTCTTC.